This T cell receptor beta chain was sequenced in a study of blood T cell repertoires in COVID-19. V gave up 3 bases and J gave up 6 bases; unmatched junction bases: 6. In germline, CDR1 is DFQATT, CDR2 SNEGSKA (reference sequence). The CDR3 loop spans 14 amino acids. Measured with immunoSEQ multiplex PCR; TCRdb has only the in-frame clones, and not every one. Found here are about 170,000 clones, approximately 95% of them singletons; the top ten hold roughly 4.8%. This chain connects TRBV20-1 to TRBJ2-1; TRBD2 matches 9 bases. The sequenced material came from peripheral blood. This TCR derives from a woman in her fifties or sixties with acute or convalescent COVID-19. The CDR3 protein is CSASKASGANEQFF. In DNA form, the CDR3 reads TGCAGTGCTAGTAAGGCTAGCGGGGCCAATGAGCAGTTCTTC.